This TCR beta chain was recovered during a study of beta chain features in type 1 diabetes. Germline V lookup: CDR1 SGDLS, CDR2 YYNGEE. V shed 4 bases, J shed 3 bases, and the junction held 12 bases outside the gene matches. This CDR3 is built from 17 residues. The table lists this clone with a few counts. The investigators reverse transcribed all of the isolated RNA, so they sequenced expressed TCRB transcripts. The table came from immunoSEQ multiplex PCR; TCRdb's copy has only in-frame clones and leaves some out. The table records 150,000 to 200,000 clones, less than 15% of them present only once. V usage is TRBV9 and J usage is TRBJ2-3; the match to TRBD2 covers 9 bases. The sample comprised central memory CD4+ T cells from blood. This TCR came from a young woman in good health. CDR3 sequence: CASSFSHRLAGTDTQYF. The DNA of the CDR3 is TGTGCCAGCAGCTTTTCCCACCGGCTAGCGGGAACAGATACGCAGTATTTT.